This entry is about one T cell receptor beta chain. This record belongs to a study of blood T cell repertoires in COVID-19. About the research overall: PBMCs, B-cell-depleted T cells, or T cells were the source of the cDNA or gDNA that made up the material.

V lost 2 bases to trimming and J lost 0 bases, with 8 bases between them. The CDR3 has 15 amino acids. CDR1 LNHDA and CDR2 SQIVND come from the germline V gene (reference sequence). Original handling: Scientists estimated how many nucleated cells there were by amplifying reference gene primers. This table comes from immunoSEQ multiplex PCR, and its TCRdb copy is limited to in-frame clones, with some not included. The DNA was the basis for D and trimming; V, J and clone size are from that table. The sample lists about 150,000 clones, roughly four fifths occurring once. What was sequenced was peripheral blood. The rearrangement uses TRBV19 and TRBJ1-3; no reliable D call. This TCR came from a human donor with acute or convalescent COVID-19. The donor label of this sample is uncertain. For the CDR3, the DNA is TGTGCCAGTAGTATAAGCGCTCTCTCTGGAAACACCATATATTTT. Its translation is CASSISALSGNTIYF.